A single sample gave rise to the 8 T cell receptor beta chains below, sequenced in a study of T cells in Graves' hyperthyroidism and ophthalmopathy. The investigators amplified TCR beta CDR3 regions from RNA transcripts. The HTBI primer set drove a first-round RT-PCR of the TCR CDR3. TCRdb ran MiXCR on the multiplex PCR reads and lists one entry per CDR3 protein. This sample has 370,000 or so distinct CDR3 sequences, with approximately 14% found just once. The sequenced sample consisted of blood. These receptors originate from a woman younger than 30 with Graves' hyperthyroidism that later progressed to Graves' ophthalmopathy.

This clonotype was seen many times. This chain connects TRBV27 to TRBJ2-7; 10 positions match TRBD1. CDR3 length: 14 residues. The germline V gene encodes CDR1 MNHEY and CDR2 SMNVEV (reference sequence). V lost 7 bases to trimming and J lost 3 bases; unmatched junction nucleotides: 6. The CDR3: CASNRGTGDYEQYF. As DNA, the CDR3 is TGTGCCAGCAATCGAGGGACAGGGGACTACGAGCAGTACTTC.

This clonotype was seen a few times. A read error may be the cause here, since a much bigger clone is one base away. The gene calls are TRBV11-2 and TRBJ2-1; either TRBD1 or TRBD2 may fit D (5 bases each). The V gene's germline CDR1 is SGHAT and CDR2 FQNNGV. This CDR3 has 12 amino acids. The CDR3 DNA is TGTGCCAGCGGCTTCGAGGGGCTAGAGCAGTTCTTC. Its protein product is CASGFEGLEQFF.

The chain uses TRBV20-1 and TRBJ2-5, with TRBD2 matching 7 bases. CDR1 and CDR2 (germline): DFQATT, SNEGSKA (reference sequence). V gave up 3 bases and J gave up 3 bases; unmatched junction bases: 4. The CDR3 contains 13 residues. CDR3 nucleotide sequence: TGCAGTGCTAGGATTCTAGCGGAAGAGACCCAGTACTTC. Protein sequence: CSARILAEETQYF.

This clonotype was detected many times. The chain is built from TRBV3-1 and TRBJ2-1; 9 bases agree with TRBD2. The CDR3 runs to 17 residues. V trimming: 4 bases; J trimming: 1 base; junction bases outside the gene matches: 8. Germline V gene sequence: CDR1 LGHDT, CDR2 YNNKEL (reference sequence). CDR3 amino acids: CASSLPKGLASYNEQFF. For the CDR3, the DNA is TGTGCCAGCAGCCTTCCGAAGGGACTAGCTTCCTACAATGAGCAGTTCTTC.

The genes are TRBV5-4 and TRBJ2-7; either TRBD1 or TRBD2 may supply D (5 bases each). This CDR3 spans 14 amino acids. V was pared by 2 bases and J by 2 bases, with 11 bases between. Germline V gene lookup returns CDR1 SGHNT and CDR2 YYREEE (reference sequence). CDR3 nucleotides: TGTGCCAGCAGCTTCGGGACCTCCCCCTACGAGCAGTACTTC. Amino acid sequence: CASSFGTSPYEQYF.

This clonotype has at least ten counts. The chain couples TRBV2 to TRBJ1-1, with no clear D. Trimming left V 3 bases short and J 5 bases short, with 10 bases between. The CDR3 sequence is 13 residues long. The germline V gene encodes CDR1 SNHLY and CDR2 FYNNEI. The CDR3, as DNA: TGTGCCAGCAGTGATGGCCTCAGGACTGAAGCTTTCTTT. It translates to CASSDGLRTEAFF.

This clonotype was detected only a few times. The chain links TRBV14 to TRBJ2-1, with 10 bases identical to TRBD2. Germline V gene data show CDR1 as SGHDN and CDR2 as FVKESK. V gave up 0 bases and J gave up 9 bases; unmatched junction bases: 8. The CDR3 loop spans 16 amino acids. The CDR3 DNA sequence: TGTGCCAGCAGCCAAGATTTAAGGGAGCGGGAGGGTGAGCAGTTCTTC. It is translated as CASSQDLREREGEQFF.

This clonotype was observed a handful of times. CDR3 DNA sequence: TGTGCCAGCAGCTTGTACGTCCGCACAGATACGCAGTATTTT. Its translation is CASSLYVRTDTQYF. This chain links TRBV5-6 with TRBJ2-3; the D is unclear. The CDR3 is made up of 14 amino acids. Deletions cut 1 base from V and 1 base from J, with 7 bases between. Germline lookup yields CDR1 SGHDT and CDR2 YYEEEE.